This TCR beta chain was retrieved from a study of T-cell reconstitution after alpha-beta-depleted transplantation in children. Regarding the study as a whole: High day-60 TCRbeta diversity in some patients came from surviving recipient T cells and thymic progenitors. Approximately two months post-transplant, alpha-beta T cells reportedly originated from several hundred expanded graft clones.

It was with unique molecular identifiers that the TCRbeta library was prepared. TCRdb processed the PCR reads anew with MiXCR; each CDR3 protein has one entry. The table shows about 130,000 distinct CDR3 sequences, with 8% to 10% occurring only once. Germline CDR1 is SGHTA and CDR2 is FQGNSA. The CDR3 consists of 14 residues. The J segment lost 10 bases and the V segment lost 3 bases, leaving 8 bases of the junction unmatched. This clonotype was found a few times. Its antigen is not identified. The sample was PBMCs, mostly from graft donor cells, taken 180 days after TCRalphabeta/CD19-depleted stem cell transplant. The chain has TRBV7-2 and TRBJ2-1; 8 positions match TRBD2. This clonotype originated in a girl in the first two years of life who had a stem cell transplant for combined immunodeficiency, so the T cells may come from the graft donor. The CDR3 coding sequence is TGTGCCAGCAGCTTGAGCGGGGGTCCACGGGAGCAGTTCTTC. Protein product: CASSLSGGPREQFF.